This T cell receptor beta chain was observed in a study of CD8 T cells in Susac syndrome. Study context: Each patient with Susac syndrome, at the time of blood draw, was therapy-naive, on corticosteroids, or on intravenous immunoglobulin alone. Study outcomes and limitations: Among people with Susac, CD8+ clonal expansion was greatest in TEMRA cells and active patients.

V shed 4 bases, J shed 1 base, and the junction held 11 bases outside the gene matches. The CDR3 has 17 residues. Germline V gene lookup returns CDR1 SEHNR and CDR2 FQNEAQ (reference sequence). The RNA, roughly 0.45 to 1 ug, was put through reverse transcription using random hexamers. Amplification of TCR beta CDR3 was carried out by immunoSEQ multiplex PCR, which covered 54 Vbeta and 13 Jbeta segments. TCRdb re-called the immunoSEQ multiplex PCR reads through MiXCR, storing one row per CDR3 protein. The profile shows over 100,000 distinct CDR3 sequences, 85% to 95% of them singletons. Concerning this clonotype: Its antigen is currently unknown.

Sequenced input: CD8+ T cells from PBMCs. This TCR was recovered from a human donor with Susac syndrome. This sequence joins TRBV7-9 and TRBJ2-7, with 9 bases aligning to TRBD2. CDR3 amino acids: CASSSERGDRASYEQYF. The CDR3 nucleotides read TGTGCCAGCAGCTCCGAGCGGGGGGATCGTGCTTCCTACGAGCAGTACTTC. The variable domain in full, completed from reference TRBV7-9 and TRBJ2-7, reads DTGVSQNPRHKITKRGQNVTFRCDPISEHNRLYWYRQTLGQGPEFLTYFQNEAQLEKSRLLSDRFSAERPKGSFSTLEIQRTEQGDSAMYLCASSSERGDRASYEQYFGPGTRLTVT.